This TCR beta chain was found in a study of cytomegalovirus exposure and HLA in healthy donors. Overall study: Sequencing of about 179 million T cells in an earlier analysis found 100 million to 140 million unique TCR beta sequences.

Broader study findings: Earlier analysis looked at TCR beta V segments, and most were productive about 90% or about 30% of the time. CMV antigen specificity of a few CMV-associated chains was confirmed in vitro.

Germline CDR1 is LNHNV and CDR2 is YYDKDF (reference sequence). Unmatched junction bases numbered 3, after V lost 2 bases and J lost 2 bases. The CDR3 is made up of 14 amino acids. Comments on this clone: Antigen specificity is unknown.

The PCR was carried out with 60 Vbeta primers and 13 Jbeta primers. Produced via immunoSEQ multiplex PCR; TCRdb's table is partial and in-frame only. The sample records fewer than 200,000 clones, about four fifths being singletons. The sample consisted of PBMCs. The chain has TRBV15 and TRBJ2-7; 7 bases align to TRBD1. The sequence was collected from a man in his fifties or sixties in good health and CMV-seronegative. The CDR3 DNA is TGTGCCACCAGCAGAAGGGGGCCAGCCTACGAGCAGTACTTC. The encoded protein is CATSRRGPAYEQYF.